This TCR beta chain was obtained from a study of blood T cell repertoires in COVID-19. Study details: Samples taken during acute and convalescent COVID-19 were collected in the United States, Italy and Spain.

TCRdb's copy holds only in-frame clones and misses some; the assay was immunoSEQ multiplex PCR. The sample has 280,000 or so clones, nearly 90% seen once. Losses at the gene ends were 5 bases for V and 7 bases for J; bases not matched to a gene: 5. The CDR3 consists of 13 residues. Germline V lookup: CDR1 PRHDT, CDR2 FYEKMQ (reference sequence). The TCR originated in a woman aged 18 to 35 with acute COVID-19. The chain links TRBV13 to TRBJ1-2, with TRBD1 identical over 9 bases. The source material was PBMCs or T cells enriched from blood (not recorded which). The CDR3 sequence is CASSQQGARGYTF. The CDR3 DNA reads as TGTGCCAGCAGCCAACAGGGGGCGCGTGGCTACACCTTC.